This T cell receptor beta chain was documented in a study of cytomegalovirus exposure and HLA in healthy donors. The study's findings and limits: According to the study, roughly 180 TCR beta chains were cytomegalovirus-associated.

With regard to this clone: Antigen: not known.

The germline V and J ends were trimmed by 6 bases and 5 bases, with 13 bases remaining between them. The CDR3 totals 13 residues. Germline V gene sequence: CDR1 SNHLY, CDR2 FYNNEI. A multiplex PCR was run with 60 Vbeta primers and 13 Jbeta primers. The table came from immunoSEQ multiplex PCR; TCRdb's copy has only in-frame clones and leaves some out. The sample includes about 210,000 clones, around 80% of them seen just once. The chain has TRBV2 and TRBJ1-2; perhaps TRBD1 as D (6 bases). The specimen was PBMCs. The TCR was taken from a man aged 35 to 55 in good health and CMV-seropositive. The CDR3 here is CASSGTLSYGYTF. The CDR3 coding sequence is TGTGCCAGCAGCGGGACACTTTCTTATGGCTACACCTTC.